This entry is about one T cell receptor (beta chain). As yet, its antigen is unknown. V was clipped by 7 bases and J by 3 bases, with 15 bases between them. Germline assignment: CDR1 MDHEN and CDR2 SYDVKM. The CDR3 extends over 14 amino acids. These data are taken from a study of graft-versus-host responses after intestinal transplantation. Across the study: Once they had received anti-thymocyte globulin induction, all recipients took tacrolimus and steroids for about three years.

Only in-frame clones appear in the TCRdb table, and some are missing; sequencing was by immunoSEQ multiplex PCR. The sample has 130,000 to 150,000 clones, 92% seen once. General observations from the study: Peak levels of circulating GvH clones tracked with early post-transplant HvG declines. GvH clones appeared in recipient marrow, some first in ileum or blood.

The chain uses TRBV28 and TRBJ2-5; no firm D call. The TCR originated in a human donor who received an intestinal transplant. Source: unstimulated CD4+ T cells sorted from spleen or lymph node cells, taken before intestinal transplant. The CDR3 spells CASTRGAGKETQYF. CDR3 in DNA: TGTGCCAGCACCCGAGGTGCAGGAAAAGAGACCCAGTACTTC.